This T cell receptor (beta chain) appears in the sequencing data of a study of shared clonotypes between healthy human individuals (dated by TCRdb to about 2020). The study in broad terms: A few men and two women, aged 18 to 49 years, made up the cohort. To estimate repertoire size and how much clonotype sharing occurs between individuals, the study deeply sequenced the blood TCR repertoires of a handful of healthy adults. To increase sequencing depth and limit assay-specific biases, TCR repertoire library preparation and sequencing were carried out by different laboratories using diverse techniques. For each donor, three plates each were used for CD4 naive and CD4 memory, two plates were used for CD8 naive, and one plate was used for CD8 memory. Between about 0.9 and 8.9 billion PBMCs per donor were obtained by leukapheresis. General findings and caveats noted by the study authors: The genetic and exposure-history diversity represented was limited by the small number of donors. Pairwise subsampling indicated that sequencing depth was expected to affect the degree of clonotype sharing among donors. Rarefaction of sorted-subset datasets indicated incomplete sequencing despite the large sequencing depth. Across a few donors, roughly 5% of naive CD4, approximately 3.5% of naive CD8, roughly 2.2% of memory CD4, and approximately 0.4% of memory CD8 clonotypes were shared. Sampling was restricted to blood, and TCR repertoires in tissues likely differ from the TCR repertoires found in blood. Larger estimated clonotype richness was generally found for naive subsets than for memory subsets. Higher generation probabilities were observed for clonotypes shared by all four sorted-subset donors than for non-shared clonotypes.

As to this clone: The specificity of this receptor is unknown. No clone much larger than this one lies a single base away; base qualities are absent.

CD8 naive samples were obtained by positive selection for CCR7 among CD45RO-negative cells, yielding a CD45RA+CCR7+ population from which TemRA cells were excluded. The donors were healthy, HIV-negative adults with no recently reported acute infections or vaccinations. Every donor was a Caucasian adult living in Nashville, Tennessee, USA. After blood collection by leukapheresis, PBMCs were isolated using Ficoll-Histopaque density gradient centrifugation and then cryopreserved in the vapor phase of liquid nitrogen. Analytical flow cytometry was used to check the purity and quantity of every magnetically sorted T cell population. Each sorted fraction had its genomic DNA isolated and then quantified by UV absorbance on a Nanodrop 2000c. Using the deep immunoSEQ assay, TCR CDR3 regions were amplified from genomic DNA by multiplex PCR. Extracted genomic DNA from each cell subset was spread evenly across all wells of several immunoSEQ 96-well plates, with each plate serving as a replicate. Each replicate PCR for sorted subsets received about 0.2 ug genomic DNA, equal to about 30,000 T cell genomes. The purified libraries were quantified using a Qubit 3.0 fluorometer, sized with a Bioanalyzer 2100, and then quantified again using the KAPA Library Quantification kit. Every immunoSEQ 96-well plate was sequenced on a dedicated single-read 150-cycle Illumina NextSeq 550 flow cell. The paper's processing steps were these. The immunoSEQ output contained only junctional sequences without quality scores, so filtering could not match that applied to full-length reads. To assign V/J genes and CDR3, sequences were annotated against IMGT germline references using PyIR, a Python wrapper for IgBLAST v1.9. Reads were removed for weak V/J assignments (E-value above 1e-6), missing CDR3, stop codons, out-of-frame junctions, or ambiguous translated residues. V3J clonotypes were defined as sequences sharing the same inferred V gene, J gene, and CDR3 amino acid sequence. Percentage overlap between repertoires was calculated by dividing the number of shared unique clonotypes by the size of the smaller repertoire. Repertoire richness was assessed with RTK rarefaction, the Chao1 estimator, and Recon v2.1 estimates of unobserved clonotypes. OLGA was used to compute generation probabilities for all TCRbeta clonotypes that the gDNA method yielded from several donors. TCRdb limited this immuneACCESS table to in-frame rearrangements with V and J called. A share of clones is missing; checked studies link under half to unresolved V genes, and the rest is unexplained. V and J calls and clone size come straight from that table; D and trimming were deduced from the DNA. The sample table holds about 1,800,000 clones, of which about 95% were seen once. Around 1.2% of the sample goes to the ten largest clones.

Trimming removed 5 bases from V and 4 bases from J; the gene matches leave 9 bases unexplained. The CDR3, from cysteine to phenylalanine, totals 15 residues. Just CDR3 DNA is preserved here, 45 bases in frame from base 1. CDR1 and CDR2, per the germline V gene (reference sequence), are PRHDT and FYEKMQ. This clonotype was sampled from a young man in good health. The sample was naive CD8+ T cells sorted from blood. This specimen's cell subset or site label, per the study, means: CD45RA+CCR7+. This chain is built from TRBV13 and TRBJ1-2, with TRBD1 identical over 8 junction bases. The CDR3 protein sequence reads: CASSAGAGGAYGYTF. The bases are TGTGCCAGCAGCGCCGGCGCAGGGGGCGCCTATGGCTACACCTTC.